One and the same sample provided the 32 T cell receptor beta chains below, sequenced in a study of circulating CD8 cells and anti-PD-1 response in melanoma. Using about 15 ng of total RNA, TCR libraries were made with the QIAseq Immune Repertoire TCR panel. MiXCR, applied by TCRdb to the reads, yields one record per CDR3 protein. The repertoire holds 350 to 450 distinct CDR3 sequences, with under 8.5% as singletons. From live CD3+CD8+TCRalphabeta+ cells, four PD-1 and/or TIGIT subsets were sorted. Material: CD8+ T cells from PBMCs, obtained at baseline or after one month of anti-PD-1 therapy (not recorded which). The receptors were gathered from a human donor with melanoma.

In this sample, this clonotype is large. The DNA for the CDR3 is TGTGCCAGCAGCTTAGCGCTTGTGTTAAAGTACTTC. It translates to CASSLALVLKYF. The chain carries TRBV7-2 and TRBJ2-7; D remains unclear. The germline V gene encodes CDR1 SGHTA and CDR2 FQGNSA. The CDR3 runs to 12 residues. V dropped 0 bases and J dropped 11 bases, with 11 bases sitting between them.

As to this clonotype: One base away lies a much larger clone, so this may be a sequencing read error. This rearrangement joins TRBV20-1 to TRBJ1-1, with D unclear. The CDR3 sequence is 10 residues long. Germline V CDR1 and CDR2: DFQATT, SNEGSKA (reference sequence). The CDR3 nucleotides read TGCAGTGCTGGAGATGGTAGAGCTTTCTTT. Amino acid sequence: CSAGDGRAFF.

Sample share makes this clonotype large. The rearrangement joins TRBV13 to TRBJ2-1; D gene ambiguous. This CDR3 contains 14 residues. Trimming cost V 1 base and J 3 bases, with 7 bases left between them. Germline loops: CDR1 PRHDT, CDR2 FYEKMQ (reference sequence). The CDR3, as DNA: TGTGCCAGCAGCTTAGTGCCCCGCTACAATGAGCAGTTCTTC. Residues: CASSLVPRYNEQFF.

This clonotype ranks as large (0.1 to 1%). The rearrangement joins TRBV5-4 to TRBJ2-7; D tentatively fits TRBD1 or TRBD2 (6 bases each). Germline V gene lookup returns CDR1 SGHNT and CDR2 YYREEE (reference sequence). Deletions cut 4 bases from V and 4 bases from J, with 12 bases between. This CDR3 is built from 13 residues. CDR3 sequence reads: CASSGGTPYEQYF. In nucleotides, the CDR3 is TGTGCCAGCAGCGGGGGGACACCTTACGAGCAGTACTTC.

This clonotype ranks as large. The chain uses TRBV19 and TRBJ2-7; TRBD2 is a possible D gene (5 bases). The CDR3 loop spans 14 amino acids. Germline V CDR1 and CDR2: LNHDA, SQIVND (reference sequence). Trimming pared 3 bases from V and 5 bases from J, leaving 14 bases between. The CDR3 region is CASSIVSEGNEQYF. For the CDR3, the DNA is TGTGCCAGTAGTATCGTCTCCGAGGGAAACGAGCAGTACTTC.

By sample share, this clonotype is large. The CDR3 sequence is CSALHGAKNIQYF. In DNA, the CDR3 is TGCAGTGCCCTTCACGGAGCCAAAAACATTCAGTACTTC. The gene calls are TRBV20-1 and TRBJ2-4; D remains ambiguous. The germline V gene encodes CDR1 DFQATT and CDR2 SNEGSKA (reference sequence). The CDR3 runs 13 residues. The V end was cut by 6 bases, the J end by 0 bases, with 9 bases between.

This clonotype qualifies as large. The genes are TRBV20-1 and TRBJ2-7; 7 bases map to TRBD1. Trimming at V came to 0 bases and at J to 0 bases, leaving 5 bases not matched to a gene. Germline V gives CDR1 DFQATT, CDR2 SNEGSKA (reference sequence). The CDR3 sequence is 15 residues long. CDR3 nucleotide sequence: TGCAGTGCTAGAGATTGGGACAGTTTCTCCTACGAGCAGTACTTC. Protein product: CSARDWDSFSYEQYF.

Sample share makes this clonotype large (0.1 to 1%). The chain has TRBV19 and TRBJ2-3; D is uncertain. This CDR3 spans 12 amino acids. CDR1 is LNHDA, CDR2 SQIVND, per germline (reference sequence). Trimming shortened V by 5 bases and J by 6 bases, and 9 bases separated the two germline ends. CDR3 protein: CASSPGQDTQYF. CDR3 DNA sequence: TGTGCCAGTAGTCCAGGCCAGGATACGCAGTATTTT. Based on the CDR3 plus reference TRBV19 and TRBJ2-3, the full variable domain is DGGITQSPKYLFRKEGQNVTLSCEQNLNHDAMYWYRQDPGQGLRLIYYSQIVNDFQKGDIAEGYSVSREKKESFPLTVTSAQKNPTAFYLCASSPGQDTQYFGPGTRLTVL.

This clonotype is labeled as large. The chain links TRBV4-1 to TRBJ2-7; no clear D gene. The ends were cut back, 3 bases at V and 0 bases at J, with 9 bases in the middle. The length of the CDR3 is 14 residues. Germline CDR1 is MGHRA and CDR2 is YSYEKL. The CDR3 nucleotides are TGCGCCAGCAGCCACCTGGACGACTCCTACGAGCAGTACTTC. The encoded protein is CASSHLDDSYEQYF.

Concerning this clonotype: Because the CDR3 is missing its conserved closing phenylalanine or tryptophan, this is likely a read error. This chain links TRBV27 with TRBJ2-7; perhaps TRBD2 as D (5 bases). V was cut by 6 bases and J by 5 bases, with 17 bases left in between. Germline CDR1 and CDR2: MNHEY and SMNVEV (reference sequence). The CDR3 has 14 amino acids. The CDR3 loop reads CASSPTYEGHEQYL. CDR3 sequence (DNA): TGTGCCAGCAGCCCTACATACGAGGGCCACGAGCAGTACCTC.

Judged by abundance, this clonotype is medium-sized. The chain combines TRBV3-1 with TRBJ2-1; 9 bases are a match to TRBD2. Germline V lookup: CDR1 LGHDT, CDR2 YNNKEL (reference sequence). CDR3 length equals 16 residues. Trimming at V came to 1 base and at J to 0 bases, leaving 1 base not matched to a gene. In DNA form, the CDR3 reads TGTGCCAGCAGCCAAGGAGCGGGGGGCTCCTACAATGAGCAGTTCTTC. It translates to CASSQGAGGSYNEQFF.

Judged by abundance, this clonotype is large. This chain connects TRBV7-2 to TRBJ2-3; D remains unclear. This CDR3 is built from 15 residues. Trimming shortened V by 4 bases and J by 2 bases, and 13 bases separated the two germline ends. Germline V gene lookup returns CDR1 SGHTA and CDR2 FQGNSA. The CDR3 region has the DNA TGTGCCAGCAGCTCATCGCCTGCCCCCACAGATACGCAGTATTTT. The encoded protein is CASSSSPAPTDTQYF. The full variable domain, with the rest looked up from reference TRBV7-2 and TRBJ2-3, is GAGVSQSPSNKVTEKGKDVELRCDPISGHTALYWYRQSLGQGLEFLIYFQGNSAPDKSGLPSDRFSAERTGGSVSTLTIQRTQQEDSAVYLCASSSSPAPTDTQYFGPGTRLTVL.

By share, this clonotype ranks as large. The chain is built from TRBV10-3 and TRBJ2-5, with 7 bases fitting TRBD2. The CDR3 extends over 16 amino acids. V shed 0 bases and J 1 base; nucleotides not matched to a gene: 5. CDR1 ENHRY and CDR2 SYGVKD come from the germline V gene. CDR3 DNA sequence: TGTGCCATCAGTGAGTCGGACCTAGCGGTCCAAGAGACCCAGTACTTC. Its translation is CAISESDLAVQETQYF.

This clonotype is termed large (0.1 to 1%). The J gene is TRBJ1-2, the V gene TRBV19, with 7 bases that match TRBD1. The V gene's germline CDR1 is LNHDA and CDR2 SQIVND (reference sequence). J was trimmed by 8 bases and V by 0 bases; bases with no gene match: 6. The CDR3 sequence is 14 residues long. The CDR3 is CASSIDSRGGGYTF. DNA for the CDR3: TGTGCCAGTAGTATAGACAGCAGGGGGGGCGGCTACACCTTC.

With respect to this clonotype: Possible read error: a much larger clone is one base away. The rearrangement links TRBV19 to TRBJ2-2, with D perhaps TRBD2 (5 bases). There are 13 residues in the CDR3. The germline gives CDR1 LNHDA, CDR2 SQIVND (reference sequence). CDR3: CASSMSTAGELLF. The DNA for the CDR3 is TGTGCCAGTAGTATGTCGACGGCCGGGGAGCTGCTTTTT.

Relative to its sample, this clonotype is medium-sized (0.01 to 0.1%). The V call is TRBV12-3 or TRBV12-4, the J call TRBJ2-1; D is unresolved. V lost 6 bases to trimming and J lost 8 bases, with 14 bases between them. This CDR3 is 13 amino acids long. The CDR3 DNA is TGTGCCAGCAGCAGTTCTGGCGCCGATGAGCAGTTCTTC. Amino acid sequence: CASSSSGADEQFF.

This clonotype is judged medium-sized (0.01 to 0.1%). This rearrangement joins TRBV20-1 to TRBJ1-1; D is unclear. V dropped 6 bases and J dropped 7 bases, with 9 bases sitting between them. This CDR3 contains 10 residues. Looked up from germline, CDR1 is DFQATT and CDR2 is SNEGSKA (reference sequence). The CDR3 region has the DNA TGCAGTGCCAGATCAAATGAAGCTTTCTTT. This codes for CSARSNEAFF.

Within the sample, this clonotype is large. The chain carries TRBV5-4 and TRBJ2-3; D is unresolved. The CDR3 is made up of 12 amino acids. The V and J ends lost 5 bases and 1 base respectively, with 5 bases between them. Germline V lookup: CDR1 SGHNT, CDR2 YYREEE (reference sequence). The CDR3 reads CASSTGTDTQYF. CDR3 nucleotides: TGTGCCAGCAGTACGGGCACAGATACGCAGTATTTT. The full variable domain, with the rest looked up from reference TRBV5-4 and TRBJ2-3, is ETGVTQSPTHLIKTRGQQVTLRCSSQSGHNTVSWYQQALGQGPQFIFQYYREEENGRGNFPPRFSGLQFPNYSSELNVNALELDDSALYLCASSTGTDTQYFGPGTRLTVL.

This clonotype is large (0.1 to 1%) within its sample. CDR3 nucleotide sequence: TGTGCCAGCAGTTCCCTCCCCGACAGTCGCTACACCTTC. It yields the protein CASSSLPDSRYTF. V is TRBV27 and J is TRBJ1-2, with D perhaps matching TRBD1 (5 bases). Germline V gives CDR1 MNHEY, CDR2 SMNVEV (reference sequence). The CDR3 covers 13 residues. Trimming took 4 bases from V and 9 from J, leaving 15 bases between them.

By share, this clonotype counts as large (0.1 to 1%). This chain joins TRBV24-1 and TRBJ2-4; TRBD1 aligns across 8 bases. Germline assignment: CDR1 KGHDR and CDR2 SFDVKD. The CDR3 sequence is 18 residues long. V was pared by 7 bases and J by 7 bases, with 20 bases of the junction left unmatched. CDR3 in amino acids: CATSTLTPQGAVRNIQYF. The CDR3 DNA reads TGTGCCACCAGCACCCTTACCCCGCAGGGGGCGGTAAGGAACATTCAGTACTTC.

The chain uses TRBV14 and TRBJ1-5; a possible D gene is TRBD1 (6 bases). Germline assignment: CDR1 SGHDN and CDR2 FVKESK. The CDR3 has 15 amino acids. V was clipped by 4 bases and J by 5 bases, with 15 bases between them. The CDR3 DNA is TGTGCCAGCAGCCCTGCAGGGGAAAAGGATCAGCCCCAGCATTTT. As protein: CASSPAGEKDQPQHF.

Within the sample, this clonotype is large. The CDR3 DNA is TGTGCCAGCAGCTTGACGGACTCCTACGAGCAGTACTTC. It specifies CASSLTDSYEQYF. The chain employs TRBV27 and TRBJ2-7; D unclear. The CDR3 covers 13 residues. Germline-derived CDR1 and CDR2 are MNHEY and SMNVEV (reference sequence). Between the trimmed V and J ends, which lost 6 bases and 0 bases, there was a span of 9 bases.

This clonotype ranks as large. The CDR3 DNA reads TGTGCCAGCAGTCAAAGTAGCGGGAACTACAATGAGCAGTTCTTC. It specifies CASSQSSGNYNEQFF. V and J are TRBV27 and TRBJ2-1; the match to TRBD2 covers 8 bases. V gave up 5 bases and J gave up 3 bases; unmatched junction bases: 6. The CDR3 contains 15 residues. Germline V gene lookup returns CDR1 MNHEY and CDR2 SMNVEV (reference sequence).

This clonotype counts as large. V and J are TRBV7-2 and TRBJ2-7; TRBD2 is a possible D gene (7 bases). This CDR3 is 15 amino acids long. Germline V gene lookup returns CDR1 SGHTA and CDR2 FQGNSA. V gave up 3 bases and J gave up 4 bases, with 16 bases separating them. CDR3 sequence (DNA): TGTGCCAGCAGCTTTAATAGTCGGGGGGCATACGAGCAGTACTTC. It specifies CASSFNSRGAYEQYF.

In this sample, this clonotype is large. The chain carries TRBV6-4 and TRBJ2-3; no clear D. There are 14 residues in the CDR3. CDR1 and CDR2 (germline): MRHNA, SNTAGT. The V gene lost 2 bases and the J gene lost 6 bases, with 12 bases spanning the gap. The CDR3 coding sequence is TGTGCCAGCAGTGACGCCCCCGACCATGATACGCAGTATTTT. This sequence encodes CASSDAPDHDTQYF.

By share, this clonotype ranks as large. CDR3 DNA: TGCGCCAGCAGCCATCTGGACGGGGGGTACAATGAGCAGTTCTTC. Its protein product is CASSHLDGGYNEQFF. The chain joins TRBV4-1 to TRBJ2-1, with 7 bases lining up with TRBD2. CDR3 size: 15 residues. Germline V gives CDR1 MGHRA, CDR2 YSYEKL. The V gene end was trimmed by 3 bases and the J gene end by 4 bases; junction bases not matched to a gene: 6.

By frequency in the sample, this clonotype is large. This chain connects TRBV2 to TRBJ1-1; no reliable D call. V lost 2 bases and J lost 1, with 11 bases in between. Germline assignment: CDR1 SNHLY and CDR2 FYNNEI. The CDR3 totals 15 residues. This CDR3 reads CASSELWRQNTEAFF. CDR3 sequence (DNA): TGTGCCAGCAGTGAACTCTGGCGACAGAACACTGAAGCTTTCTTT.

This clonotype is large. The rearrangement links TRBV27 to TRBJ2-7; possibly TRBD1 or TRBD2 for D (6 bases each). Germline lookup yields CDR1 MNHEY and CDR2 SMNVEV (reference sequence). V was pared by 6 bases and J by 5 bases, with 17 bases between. This CDR3 contains 14 residues. The CDR3: CASSPTYGGHEQYF. DNA of the CDR3: TGTGCCAGCAGCCCTACATACGGGGGCCACGAGCAGTACTTC.

A few counts support this clonotype. The chain combines TRBV20-1 with TRBJ2-7; possible D gene TRBD2, 6 bases. Germline V gene sequence: CDR1 DFQATT, CDR2 SNEGSKA (reference sequence). V dropped 1 base and J dropped 3 bases, with 22 bases sitting between them. The CDR3 contains 17 residues. The CDR3 reads CSARGLDEGLGLYEQYF. The CDR3 bases are TGCAGTGCTAGAGGCCTGGACGAGGGACTGGGCCTCTACGAGCAGTACTTC.

In its sample, this clonotype ranks as large. J is TRBJ2-2 and V is TRBV20-1; D gene unclear. Germline loops: CDR1 DFQATT, CDR2 SNEGSKA (reference sequence). V lost 2 bases and J 5 bases, leaving 12 bases between the germline ends. This CDR3 has 14 amino acids. CDR3 coding DNA: TGCAGTGCTAGACCCCGCGTAGAAACCGGGGAGCTGTTTTTT. Encoded protein: CSARPRVETGELFF.

This clonotype qualifies as medium-sized (0.01 to 0.1%). The gene calls are TRBV29-1 and TRBJ2-3, with 7 positions matching TRBD2. Losses at the gene ends were 0 bases for V and 3 bases for J; bases not matched to a gene: 6. The germline V gene has CDR1 SQVTM and CDR2 ANQGSEA. The CDR3 extends over 15 amino acids. CDR3 in amino acids: CSVEDAGDSTDTQYF. The CDR3 DNA sequence: TGCAGCGTTGAAGACGCGGGAGACTCGACAGATACGCAGTATTTT.

Within the sample, this clonotype is large. The rearrangement uses TRBV28 and TRBJ2-7, with 8 nucleotides matching TRBD1. Germline V CDR1 and CDR2: MDHEN, SYDVKM. The CDR3 totals 15 residues. V dropped 8 bases and J dropped 2; count of bases not matched to a gene: 11. CDR3 sequence: CASGTGTGFPYEQYF. The CDR3 region has the DNA TGTGCCAGCGGAACCGGGACAGGTTTCCCCTACGAGCAGTACTTC.